The text below deals with one TCR beta chain. Its antigen is still unknown. The time point is: new active TB diagnosis, blood taken before or within 7 days of starting treatment. Patients were newly diagnosed, HIV-seronegative, and aged 18 or older. This sample is drawn from a study of T cells in tuberculosis. The study's findings and limits: Active tuberculosis patients had shorter CDR3-alpha; the beta difference was nonsignificant. Active tuberculosis alpha repertoires lay closer to GMM-specific TCRs than controls'.

The CDR3 has 17 residues. Germline CDR1 SGHRS, CDR2 YFSETQ. J gave up 2 bases and V 2 bases, and 9 bases lay outside the gene matches. Some clones are missing from TCRdb's copy, which holds only in-frame ones; the method was immunoSEQ multiplex PCR. The sample has fewer than 40,000 clones; approximately 90% are singletons. The chain links TRBV5-1 to TRBJ2-3; 9 positions agree with TRBD1. The receptor was isolated from an adult with tuberculosis. The source material was PBMCs, sampled at tuberculosis diagnosis. The CDR3 here is CASSFDGQGLVTDTQYF. The CDR3 region has the DNA TGCGCCAGCAGCTTTGATGGACAGGGGTTGGTCACAGATACGCAGTATTTT. Variable domain in full (rest from reference TRBV5-1 and TRBJ2-3): KAGVTQTPRYLIKTRGQQVTLSCSPISGHRSVSWYQQTPGQGLQFLFEYFSETQRNKGNFPGRFSGRQFSNSRSEMNVSTLELGDSALYLCASSFDGQGLVTDTQYFGPGTRLTVL.